The 26 T cell receptor beta chains below were found in one sample sequenced in a study of T cell changes during pregnancy in multiple sclerosis. Libraries were prepared by immunoSEQ multiplex PCR; TCRdb keeps only in-frame clonotypes and omits some of them. This sample has tens of thousands of clones, with over 85% found just once. The sample here was peripheral blood, taken after pregnancy. The receptors here all came from a female donor in good health, enrolled as a control in a pregnancy study.

The chain links TRBV27 to TRBJ2-7, with 11 bases matching TRBD1. The germline V gene has CDR1 MNHEY and CDR2 SMNVEV (reference sequence). This CDR3 spans 14 amino acids. With 3 bases clipped from V and 4 bases from J, the junction kept 2 bases outside the gene matches. CDR3 loop: CASSLGQGGYEQYF. The CDR3 DNA is TGTGCCAGCAGTTTGGGACAGGGGGGATACGAGCAGTACTTC.

This sequence joins TRBV27 and TRBJ2-2, with 7 bases that match TRBD2. Losses at the gene ends were 3 bases for V and 3 bases for J; bases not matched to a gene: 4. Germline CDR1 MNHEY, CDR2 SMNVEV (reference sequence). CDR3 length: 15 residues. This CDR3 reads CASSFGGIDTGELFF. DNA for the CDR3: TGTGCCAGCAGTTTCGGGGGGATCGACACCGGGGAGCTGTTTTTT.

This sequence joins TRBV29-1 and TRBJ1-2; weak D call: TRBD1 (6 bases). The CDR3 runs to 11 residues. Germline V lookup: CDR1 SQVTM, CDR2 ANQGSEA. The V gene lost 6 bases and the J gene lost 8 bases, with 13 bases spanning the gap. CDR3 residues: CSVEGDHGYTF. In DNA, the CDR3 is TGCAGCGTCGAGGGGGATCACGGCTACACCTTC.

The rearrangement links TRBV5-1 to TRBJ2-3; 7 bases are shared with TRBD2. Germline CDR1 is SGHRS and CDR2 is YFSETQ. V trimming: 5 bases; J trimming: 2 bases; junction bases outside the gene matches: 5. There are 14 residues in the CDR3. The CDR3 reads CASSSGGHTDTQYF. The CDR3 nucleotides are TGCGCCAGCAGTTCGGGGGGTCACACAGATACGCAGTATTTT.

This clone was counted once. This sequence joins TRBV6-1 and TRBJ1-1, with D possibly being TRBD1 (6 bases). The CDR3 contains 12 residues. The V end was cut by 7 bases, the J end by 4 bases, with 10 bases between. Germline V gene sequence: CDR1 MNHNS, CDR2 SASEGT. CDR3 in amino acids: CASTQGITEAFF. In DNA form, the CDR3 reads TGTGCCAGCACACAGGGTATCACTGAAGCTTTCTTT.

CDR3 loop: CASSSRQPTSGRRNEQFF. CDR3 in DNA: TGTGCCAGCAGCTCTCGCCAGCCGACTAGCGGGAGGAGGAATGAGCAGTTCTTC. The rearrangement uses TRBV9 and TRBJ2-1; 13 bases map to TRBD2. CDR3 size: 18 residues. J was trimmed by 7 bases and V by 4 bases; bases with no gene match: 14. Germline V gene sequence: CDR1 SGDLS, CDR2 YYNGEE.

V and J are TRBV6-1 and TRBJ1-2, with 11 bases fitting TRBD1. The CDR3 is made up of 13 amino acids. In germline, CDR1 is MNHNS, CDR2 SASEGT. V shed 10 bases, J shed 2 bases, and the junction held 3 bases outside the gene matches. CDR3 coding DNA: TGTGCCACCGGACAGGGGGCCAACTATGGCTACACCTTC. Its translation: CATGQGANYGYTF.

The chain employs TRBV18 and TRBJ2-2; D possibly corresponds to TRBD2 (5 bases). This CDR3 region has 15 residues. Looked up from germline, CDR1 is KGHSH and CDR2 is LQKENI. V lost 4 bases to trimming and J lost 0 bases, with 9 bases between them. The CDR3 reads CASSQQTTNTGELFF. As DNA, the CDR3 is TGTGCCAGCTCACAACAGACTACGAACACCGGGGAGCTGTTTTTT. Filled out from reference TRBV18 and TRBJ2-2, the complete variable domain reads NAGVMQNPRHLVRRRGQEARLRCSPMKGHSHVYWYRQLPEEGLKFMVYLQKENIIDESGMPKERFSAEFPKEGPSILRIQQVVRGDSAAYFCASSQQTTNTGELFFGEGSRLTVL.

The chain recombines TRBV27 with TRBJ2-5; no reliable D call. The CDR3 length is 10 residues. CDR1 and CDR2 from the germline V gene are MNHEY and SMNVEV (reference sequence). Between the trimmed V and J ends, which lost 5 bases and 7 bases, there was a span of 5 bases. The CDR3 sequence is CASSPRTQYF. In DNA form, the CDR3 reads TGTGCCAGCAGTCCGCGGACCCAGTACTTC.

Details on this clone: Mismatch with germline at one junction end may stem from a read error. V and J are TRBV19 and TRBJ1-1; the match to TRBD1 covers 9 bases. The CDR3 length is 15 residues. The germline gives CDR1 LNHDA, CDR2 SQIVND (reference sequence). The CDR3, as DNA: TGTGCCAGTACCCCTAACAGGGGGCGATACACCGAAGCTTTCTTT. This translates into CASTPNRGRYTEAFF.

The J gene is TRBJ2-5, the V gene TRBV4-3; 10 nucleotides line up with TRBD2. This CDR3 has 16 residues. Per the germline V gene, CDR1 is LGHNA and CDR2 is YSLEER. V was pared by 2 bases and J by 5 bases, with 8 bases of the junction left unmatched. The DNA for the CDR3 is TGCGCCAGCAGCCAAAGGCTAGCGGGAGATCAGGAGACCCAGTACTTC. Translating gives CASSQRLAGDQETQYF.

This chain links TRBV4-1 with TRBJ2-1; D possibly corresponds to TRBD2 (6 bases). CDR1 and CDR2 (germline): MGHRA, YSYEKL. CDR3 length equals 18 residues. The ends were cut back, 1 base at V and 4 bases at J, with 20 bases in the middle. Here the CDR3 reads CASSQARRDWIGYNEQFF. The CDR3 DNA sequence: TGCGCCAGCAGCCAAGCCCGCCGGGACTGGATAGGATACAATGAGCAGTTCTTC.

The chain carries TRBV5-1 and TRBJ1-4; D is uncertain. Germline CDR1 SGHRS, CDR2 YFSETQ. Trimming cost V 7 bases and J 4 bases, with 11 bases left between them. The CDR3 is 13 amino acids. The CDR3 DNA sequence: TGCGCCAGCCCCCATCGAGGTAATGAAAAACTGTTTTTT. Translating gives CASPHRGNEKLFF. Looking up the rest from reference TRBV5-1 and TRBJ1-4 gives the full variable domain: KAGVTQTPRYLIKTRGQQVTLSCSPISGHRSVSWYQQTPGQGLQFLFEYFSETQRNKGNFPGRFSGRQFSNSRSEMNVSTLELGDSALYLCASPHRGNEKLFFGSGTQLSVL.

The CDR3 nucleotides read TGTGCCAGCAGTCCACGGACTAGCGGGGGGGCCCACGAGCAGTACTTC. It codes for CASSPRTSGGAHEQYF. V usage is TRBV27 and J usage is TRBJ2-7, with TRBD2 identical over 15 bases. The CDR3 covers 16 residues. The germline V gene encodes CDR1 MNHEY and CDR2 SMNVEV (reference sequence). J lost 5 bases, V lost 5 bases, and 7 bases had no gene match.

CDR3 protein: CASRRQGISYEQYF. The CDR3 DNA reads TGTGCCAGCAGGCGACAGGGGATCTCCTACGAGCAGTACTTC. The V and J genes are TRBV6-5 and TRBJ2-7; 8 nucleotides agree with TRBD1. V lost 6 bases to trimming and J lost 0 bases; unmatched junction nucleotides: 4. This CDR3 region has 14 residues. CDR1 MNHEY and CDR2 SVGAGI come from the germline V gene.

V gene TRBV7-3 combines with J gene TRBJ1-6, with D possibly TRBD1 on 5 matching bases. The V gene lost 3 bases and the J gene lost 6 bases, with 6 bases spanning the gap. This CDR3 region has 13 residues. The germline CDR1 and CDR2 sequences are SGHTA and FQGTGA. The CDR3 loop reads CASSLTVNSPLHF. The CDR3, as DNA: TGTGCCAGCAGCTTGACAGTTAATTCACCCCTCCACTTT.

The chain joins TRBV11-2 to TRBJ1-4; no firm D call. This CDR3 region has 14 residues. V was shortened by 4 bases and J by 5 bases, with 11 bases between the two germline ends. Germline V gene sequence: CDR1 SGHAT, CDR2 FQNNGV. The CDR3 loop is CASSSPQINEKLFF. Written as DNA, the CDR3 is TGTGCCAGCAGCTCCCCACAGATAAATGAAAAACTGTTTTTT.

V is TRBV5-1 and J is TRBJ2-7; D is possibly TRBD1 (5 bases). CDR1 SGHRS and CDR2 YFSETQ come from the germline V gene. The ends were cut back, 4 bases at V and 8 bases at J, with 16 bases in the middle. The CDR3 is 13 residues long. CDR3 bases: TGCGCCAGCAGCGACCCCCTGCAGGGTCAGCAGTACTTC. Its translation: CASSDPLQGQQYF.

This chain joins TRBV29-1 and TRBJ1-2, with D perhaps matching TRBD1 (6 bases). V lost 4 bases and J 7 bases, leaving 13 bases between the germline ends. Germline V gene lookup returns CDR1 SQVTM and CDR2 ANQGSEA. CDR3 size: 12 residues. The DNA for the CDR3 is TGCAGCGTTGGGGGGGGGCGTGGTGGCTACACCTTC. It encodes CSVGGGRGGYTF.

The chain is built from TRBV5-1 and TRBJ2-3; D remains ambiguous. V was cut by 1 base and J by 6 bases, with 12 bases left in between. The germline V gene has CDR1 SGHRS and CDR2 YFSETQ. This CDR3 is 14 amino acids long. CDR3 sequence reads: CASSLSRSRDTQYF. The CDR3 DNA reads TGCGCCAGCAGCTTGTCCCGGTCTCGGGATACGCAGTATTTT.

This rearrangement joins TRBV6-5 to TRBJ2-7, with D possibly being TRBD2 (5 bases). This CDR3 spans 14 amino acids. V lost 6 bases, J lost 2 bases, and 14 bases lay in between. Germline loops: CDR1 MNHEY, CDR2 SVGAGI. DNA for the CDR3: TGTGCCAGCAGACCCACTAGGGCCCCCTACGAGCAGTACTTC. It yields the protein CASRPTRAPYEQYF.

This chain joins TRBV6-1 and TRBJ2-7; no reliable D call. Trimming removed 1 base from V and 3 bases from J, with 10 bases in between. CDR1 is MNHNS and CDR2 is SASEGT in the germline V gene. The CDR3 contains 14 residues. The CDR3 spells CASSEGVVFYEQYF. The CDR3 coding sequence is TGTGCCAGCAGTGAAGGAGTGGTCTTCTACGAGCAGTACTTC.

This chain connects TRBV27 to TRBJ2-7; 7 nucleotides align to TRBD2. V shed 1 base and J 3 bases; nucleotides not matched to a gene: 3. Germline CDR1 and CDR2: MNHEY and SMNVEV (reference sequence). CDR3 length equals 14 residues. The CDR3 loop is CASSLLGLGYEQYF. The CDR3 DNA follows: TGTGCCAGCAGTTTATTAGGACTAGGCTACGAGCAGTACTTC.

This clone was observed once. This chain connects TRBV6-1 to TRBJ2-3, with D tentatively TRBD2 (7 bases). This CDR3 spans 14 amino acids. V shed 6 bases and J shed 4 bases, with 14 bases lying between them. Germline values: CDR1 MNHNS, CDR2 SASEGT. CDR3 bases: TGTGCCAGCAGGACGGGGGGCCCTCCAGATACGCAGTATTTT. Protein: CASRTGGPPDTQYF.

The V and J genes are TRBV5-1 and TRBJ2-3, with TRBD1 matching over 10 bases. CDR1 SGHRS and CDR2 YFSETQ come from the germline V gene. V gave up 3 bases and J gave up 4 bases; unmatched junction bases: 5. The CDR3 covers 15 residues. CDR3 loop: CASSWTGGVSDTQYF. CDR3 bases: TGCGCCAGCAGCTGGACAGGGGGGGTTTCAGATACGCAGTATTTT. Based on the CDR3 plus reference TRBV5-1 and TRBJ2-3, the full variable domain is KAGVTQTPRYLIKTRGQQVTLSCSPISGHRSVSWYQQTPGQGLQFLFEYFSETQRNKGNFPGRFSGRQFSNSRSEMNVSTLELGDSALYLCASSWTGGVSDTQYFGPGTRLTVL.

This sequence joins TRBV9 and TRBJ2-7, with 8 positions matching TRBD2. Germline trimming cut 6 bases from V and 2 bases from J; bases unmatched to any gene: 7. The CDR3 contains 14 residues. From germline, CDR1 is SGDLS and CDR2 YYNGEE. The CDR3 DNA reads TGTGCCAGCACCCCGGGACTAGGTACCTACGAGCAGTACTTC. Residues: CASTPGLGTYEQYF. Full variable domain (missing parts from reference TRBV9 and TRBJ2-7): DSGVTQTPKHLITATGQRVTLRCSPRSGDLSVYWYQQSLDQGLQFLIQYYNGEERAKGNILERFSAQQFPDLHSELNLSSLELGDSALYFCASTPGLGTYEQYFGPGTRLTVT.